The clone carrying this T cell receptor beta chain appeared a single time. This sample was included in a study of shared clonotypes between healthy human individuals. Repertoires were generated with immunoSEQ multiplex PCR, while TCRdb's copy carries only in-frame clones and drops some. The table shows under 600,000 clones, with around 80% occurring only once. From germline, CDR1 is MNHEY and CDR2 SVGAGI. CDR3 length: 16 residues. V was shortened by 0 bases and J by 6 bases, with 12 bases between the two germline ends. The chain joins TRBV6-5 to TRBJ2-6; D call uncertain. This receptor was identified in a woman aged 40 to 50 in good health. Some clones in this sample may be carry-over from other donors' samples. Sequences were obtained from PBMCs. DNA for the CDR3: TGTGCCAGCAGTTACTCGAGGCAGGCAGAGGCCAACGTCCTGACTTTC. This encodes CASSYSRQAEANVLTF.